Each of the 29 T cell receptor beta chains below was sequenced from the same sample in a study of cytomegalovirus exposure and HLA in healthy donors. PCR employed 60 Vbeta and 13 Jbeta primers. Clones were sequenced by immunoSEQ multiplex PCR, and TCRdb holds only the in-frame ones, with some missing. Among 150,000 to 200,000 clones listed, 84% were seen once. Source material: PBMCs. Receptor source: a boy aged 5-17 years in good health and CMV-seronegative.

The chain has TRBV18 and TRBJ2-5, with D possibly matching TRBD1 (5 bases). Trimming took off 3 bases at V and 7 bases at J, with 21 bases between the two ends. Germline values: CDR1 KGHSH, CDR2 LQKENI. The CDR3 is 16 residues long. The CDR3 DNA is TGTGCCAGCTCACCTCAAAGTGACAGCCCCATGGGGACCCAGTACTTC. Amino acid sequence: CASSPQSDSPMGTQYF.

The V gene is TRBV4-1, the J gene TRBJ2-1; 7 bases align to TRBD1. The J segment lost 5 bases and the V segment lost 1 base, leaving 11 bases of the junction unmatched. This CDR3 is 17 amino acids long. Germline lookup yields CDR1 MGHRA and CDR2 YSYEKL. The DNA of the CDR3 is TGCGCCAGCAGCCAAGGACCCGCGGCTGGGACAGACAATGAGCAGTTCTTC. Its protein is CASSQGPAAGTDNEQFF.

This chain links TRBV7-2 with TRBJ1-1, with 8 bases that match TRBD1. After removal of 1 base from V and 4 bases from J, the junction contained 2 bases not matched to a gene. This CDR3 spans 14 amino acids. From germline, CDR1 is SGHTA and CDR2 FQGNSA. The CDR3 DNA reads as TGTGCCAGCAGCTTAGTTCAGGGGGCCACTGAAGCTTTCTTT. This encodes CASSLVQGATEAFF.

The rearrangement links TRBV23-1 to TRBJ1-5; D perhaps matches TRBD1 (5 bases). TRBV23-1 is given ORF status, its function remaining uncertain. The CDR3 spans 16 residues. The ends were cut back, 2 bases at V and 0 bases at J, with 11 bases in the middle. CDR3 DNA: TGCGCCAGCAGTCAACCCGGAGGGGCTAGCAATCAGCCCCAGCATTTT. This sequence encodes CASSQPGGASNQPQHF.

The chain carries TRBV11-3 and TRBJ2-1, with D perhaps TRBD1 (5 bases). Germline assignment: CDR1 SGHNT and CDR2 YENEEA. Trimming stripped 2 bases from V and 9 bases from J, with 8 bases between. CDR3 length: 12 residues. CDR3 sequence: CASSLFQGEQFF. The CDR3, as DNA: TGTGCCAGCAGCTTATTTCAGGGTGAGCAGTTCTTC.

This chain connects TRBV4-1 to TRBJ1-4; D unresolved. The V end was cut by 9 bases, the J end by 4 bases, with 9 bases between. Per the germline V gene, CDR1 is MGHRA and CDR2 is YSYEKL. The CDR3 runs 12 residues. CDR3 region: CASSEDNEKLFF. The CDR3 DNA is TGCGCCAGTAGCGAGGATAATGAAAAACTGTTTTTT.

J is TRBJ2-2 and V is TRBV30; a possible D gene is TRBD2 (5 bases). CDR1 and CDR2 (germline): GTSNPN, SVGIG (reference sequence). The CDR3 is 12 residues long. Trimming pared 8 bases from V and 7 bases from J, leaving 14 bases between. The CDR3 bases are TGTGCCGGAGGTGAGGAGGTCGGGGAGCTGTTTTTT. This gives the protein CAGGEEVGELFF.

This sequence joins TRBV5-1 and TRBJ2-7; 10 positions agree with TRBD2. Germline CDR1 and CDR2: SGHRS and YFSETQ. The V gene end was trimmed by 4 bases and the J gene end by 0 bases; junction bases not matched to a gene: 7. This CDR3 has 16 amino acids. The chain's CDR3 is CASSLGGTSVSYEQYF. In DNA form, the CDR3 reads TGCGCCAGCAGCCTTGGTGGGACTAGCGTCTCCTACGAGCAGTACTTC.

CDR3 nucleotides: TGTGCCAGCAGTGTGAGGGGGGGAGTCTATGGCTACACCTTC. The encoded protein is CASSVRGGVYGYTF. The chain employs TRBV6-1 and TRBJ1-2; TRBD1 might be the D (6 bases). This CDR3 is 14 amino acids long. Germline V gives CDR1 MNHNS, CDR2 SASEGT. The V gene lost 4 bases and the J gene lost 4 bases, with 13 bases spanning the gap.

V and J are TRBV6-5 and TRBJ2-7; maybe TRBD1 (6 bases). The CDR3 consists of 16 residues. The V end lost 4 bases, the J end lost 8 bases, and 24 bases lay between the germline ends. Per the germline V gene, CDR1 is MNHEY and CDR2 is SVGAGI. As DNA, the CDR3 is TGTGCCAGCAGTTCAACCCCGACAGGCTTAAGGGAGCAGCAGTACTTC. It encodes CASSSTPTGLREQQYF.

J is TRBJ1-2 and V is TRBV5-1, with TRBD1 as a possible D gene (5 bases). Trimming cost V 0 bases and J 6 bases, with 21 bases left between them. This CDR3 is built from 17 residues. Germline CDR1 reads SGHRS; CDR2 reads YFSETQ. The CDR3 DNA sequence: TGCGCCAGCAGCTTGGCCCTGGCTCCTGTCGGGGGACATGGCTACACCTTC. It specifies CASSLALAPVGGHGYTF. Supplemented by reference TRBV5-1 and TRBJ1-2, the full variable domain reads KAGVTQTPRYLIKTRGQQVTLSCSPISGHRSVSWYQQTPGQGLQFLFEYFSETQRNKGNFPGRFSGRQFSNSRSEMNVSTLELGDSALYLCASSLALAPVGGHGYTFGSGTRLTVV.

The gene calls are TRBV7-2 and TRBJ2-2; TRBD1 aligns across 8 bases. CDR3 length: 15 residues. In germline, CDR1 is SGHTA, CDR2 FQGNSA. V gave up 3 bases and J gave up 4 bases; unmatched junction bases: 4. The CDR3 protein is CASSFQGASTGELFF. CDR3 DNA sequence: TGTGCCAGCAGCTTCCAGGGGGCATCCACCGGGGAGCTGTTTTTT. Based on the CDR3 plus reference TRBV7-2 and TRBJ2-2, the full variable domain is GAGVSQSPSNKVTEKGKDVELRCDPISGHTALYWYRQSLGQGLEFLIYFQGNSAPDKSGLPSDRFSAERTGGSVSTLTIQRTQQEDSAVYLCASSFQGASTGELFFGEGSRLTVL.

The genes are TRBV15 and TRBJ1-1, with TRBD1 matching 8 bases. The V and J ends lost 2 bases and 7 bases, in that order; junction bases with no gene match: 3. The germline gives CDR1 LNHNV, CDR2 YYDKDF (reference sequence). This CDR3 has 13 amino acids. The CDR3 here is CATSRQGASEAFF. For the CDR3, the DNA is TGTGCCACCAGCAGACAGGGGGCGAGTGAAGCTTTCTTT.

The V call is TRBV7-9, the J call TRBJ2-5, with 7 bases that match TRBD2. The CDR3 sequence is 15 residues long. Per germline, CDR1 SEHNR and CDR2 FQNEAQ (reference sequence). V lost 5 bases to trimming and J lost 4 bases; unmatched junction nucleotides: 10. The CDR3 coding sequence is TGTGCCAGCAGCGGCTACGGGGGGTCCCCAGAGACCCAGTACTTC. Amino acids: CASSGYGGSPETQYF.

CDR3 sequence: CASRWPGGAVSGANVLTF. The CDR3 nucleotides read TGTGCAAGTCGCTGGCCTGGGGGGGCTGTCTCTGGGGCCAACGTCCTGACTTTC. The rearrangement uses TRBV12-2 and TRBJ2-6; the table's D call, TRBD2, was not checked against the DNA. TRBV12-2 is flagged as a pseudogene. The CDR3 spans 18 residues.

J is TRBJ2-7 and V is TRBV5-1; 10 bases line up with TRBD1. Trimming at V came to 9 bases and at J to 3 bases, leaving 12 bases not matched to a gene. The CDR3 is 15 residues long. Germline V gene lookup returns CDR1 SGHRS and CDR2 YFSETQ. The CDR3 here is CANPPTTGGRYEQYF. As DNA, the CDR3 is TGCGCCAACCCCCCTACGACAGGGGGCCGCTACGAGCAGTACTTC.

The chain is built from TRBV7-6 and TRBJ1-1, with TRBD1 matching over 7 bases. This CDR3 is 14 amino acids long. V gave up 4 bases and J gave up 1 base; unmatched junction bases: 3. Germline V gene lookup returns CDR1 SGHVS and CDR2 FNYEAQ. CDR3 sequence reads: CASSWDSPNTEAFF. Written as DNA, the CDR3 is TGTGCCAGCAGCTGGGACAGCCCGAACACTGAAGCTTTCTTT.

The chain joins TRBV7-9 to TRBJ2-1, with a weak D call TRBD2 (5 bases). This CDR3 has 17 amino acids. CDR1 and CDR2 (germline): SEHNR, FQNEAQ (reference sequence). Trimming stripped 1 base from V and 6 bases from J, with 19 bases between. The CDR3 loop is CASSLGWSSSAGNEQFF. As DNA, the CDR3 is TGTGCCAGCAGCTTAGGGTGGTCTAGCTCGGCGGGCAATGAGCAGTTCTTC.

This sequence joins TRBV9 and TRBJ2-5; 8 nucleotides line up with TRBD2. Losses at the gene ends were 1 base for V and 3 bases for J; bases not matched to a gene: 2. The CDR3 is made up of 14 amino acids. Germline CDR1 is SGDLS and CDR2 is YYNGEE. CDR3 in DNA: TGTGCCAGCAGCGTATCGGGGGGGGAAGAGACCCAGTACTTC. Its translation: CASSVSGGEETQYF.

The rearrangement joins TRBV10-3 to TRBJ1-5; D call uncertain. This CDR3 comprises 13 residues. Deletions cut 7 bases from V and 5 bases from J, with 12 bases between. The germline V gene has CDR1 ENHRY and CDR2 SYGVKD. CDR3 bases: TGTGCCATCAACTCGGCGGATTATCAGCCCCAGCATTTT. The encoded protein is CAINSADYQPQHF.

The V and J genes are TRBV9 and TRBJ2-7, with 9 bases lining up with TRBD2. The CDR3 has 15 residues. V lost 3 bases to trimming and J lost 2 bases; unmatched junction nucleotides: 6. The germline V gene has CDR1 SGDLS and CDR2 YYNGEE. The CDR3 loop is CASSGGGAPTYEQYF. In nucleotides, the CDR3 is TGTGCCAGCAGCGGCGGGGGGGCCCCAACCTACGAGCAGTACTTC. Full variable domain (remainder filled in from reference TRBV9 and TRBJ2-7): DSGVTQTPKHLITATGQRVTLRCSPRSGDLSVYWYQQSLDQGLQFLIQYYNGEERAKGNILERFSAQQFPDLHSELNLSSLELGDSALYFCASSGGGAPTYEQYFGPGTRLTVT.

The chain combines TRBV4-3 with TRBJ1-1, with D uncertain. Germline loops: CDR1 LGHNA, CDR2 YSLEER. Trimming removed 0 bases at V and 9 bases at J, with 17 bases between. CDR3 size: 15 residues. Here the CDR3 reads CASSQDLWRLPKAFF. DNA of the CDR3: TGCGCCAGCAGCCAAGATCTTTGGAGACTGCCGAAAGCTTTCTTT.

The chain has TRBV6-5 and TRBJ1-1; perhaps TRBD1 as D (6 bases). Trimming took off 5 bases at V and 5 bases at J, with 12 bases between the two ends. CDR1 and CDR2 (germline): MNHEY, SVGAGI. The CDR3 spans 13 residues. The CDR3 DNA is TGTGCCAGCAGTGAATTAAGGGGGACTGAAGCTTTCTTT. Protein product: CASSELRGTEAFF.

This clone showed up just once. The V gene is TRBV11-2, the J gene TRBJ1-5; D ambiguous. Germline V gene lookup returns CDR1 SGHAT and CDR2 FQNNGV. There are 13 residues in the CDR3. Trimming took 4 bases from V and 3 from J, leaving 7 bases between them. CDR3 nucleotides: TGTGCCAGCAGCTCTGGACTCAATCAGCCCCAGCATTTT. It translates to CASSSGLNQPQHF. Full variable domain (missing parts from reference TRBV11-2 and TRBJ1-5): EAGVAQSPRYKIIEKRQSVAFWCNPISGHATLYWYQQILGQGPKLLIQFQNNGVVDDSQLPKDRFSAERLKGVDSTLKIQPAKLEDSAVYLCASSSGLNQPQHFGDGTRLSIL.

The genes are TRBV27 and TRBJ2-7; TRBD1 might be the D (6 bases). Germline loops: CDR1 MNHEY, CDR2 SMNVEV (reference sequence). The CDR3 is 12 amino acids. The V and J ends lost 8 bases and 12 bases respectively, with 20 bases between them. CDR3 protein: CASGSGLTGTYF. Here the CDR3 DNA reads TGTGCCAGCGGCTCTGGGCTAACAGGGACGTACTTC.

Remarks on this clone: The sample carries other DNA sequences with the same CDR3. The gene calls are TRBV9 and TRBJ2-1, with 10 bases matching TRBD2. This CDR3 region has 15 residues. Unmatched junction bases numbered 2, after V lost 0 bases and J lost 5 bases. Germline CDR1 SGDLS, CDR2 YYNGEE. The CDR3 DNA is TGTGCCAGCAGCGTAGCTCTAGCGGGGGACAATGAGCAGTTCTTC. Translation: CASSVALAGDNEQFF.

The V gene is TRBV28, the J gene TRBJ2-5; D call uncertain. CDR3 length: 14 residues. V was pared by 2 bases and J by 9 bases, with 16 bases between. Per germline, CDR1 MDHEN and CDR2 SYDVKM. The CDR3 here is CASSLLNSIPAQYF. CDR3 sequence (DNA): TGTGCCAGCAGTTTACTCAACAGTATCCCGGCCCAGTACTTC.

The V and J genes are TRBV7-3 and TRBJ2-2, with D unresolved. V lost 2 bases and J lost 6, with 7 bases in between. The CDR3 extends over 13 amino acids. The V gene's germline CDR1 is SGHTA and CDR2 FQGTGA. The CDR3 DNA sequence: TGTGCCAGCAGCTTATTAGTCCCCGGGGAGCTGTTTTTT. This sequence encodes CASSLLVPGELFF.

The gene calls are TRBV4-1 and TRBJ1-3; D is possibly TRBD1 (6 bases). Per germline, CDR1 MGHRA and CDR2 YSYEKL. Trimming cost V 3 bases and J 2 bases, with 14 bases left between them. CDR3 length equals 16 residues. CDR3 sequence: CASSHLGQSTGNTIYF. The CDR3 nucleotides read TGCGCCAGCAGCCATCTCGGACAGTCGACTGGAAACACCATATATTTT.